The 9 T cell receptor beta chains given below trace back to one sample, sequenced in a study of cytomegalovirus exposure and HLA in healthy donors. This PCR relied on a set of 60 Vbeta primers and 13 Jbeta primers. Here immunoSEQ multiplex PCR was the method, and the copy in TCRdb shows in-frame clones only, minus some. This table has about 78,000 clones, 70% to 85% appearing once. Sequencing input: PBMCs. These receptors all come from a woman between 45 and 60 years old in good health and CMV-seronegative.

This clone appeared a few times. The J gene is TRBJ1-4, the V gene TRBV2, with D hard to call. Germline-derived CDR1 and CDR2 are SNHLY and FYNNEI. V shed 1 base and J shed 8 bases, with 14 bases lying between them. The CDR3 consists of 15 residues. The CDR3 loop is CASSEGGGVEEKLFF. As DNA, the CDR3 is TGTGCCAGCAGTGAAGGTGGCGGGGTAGAGGAAAAACTGTTTTTT.

There are a few counts of this clone. The gene calls are TRBV7-2 and TRBJ1-1, with D perhaps matching TRBD1 (6 bases). The V gene's germline CDR1 is SGHTA and CDR2 FQGNSA. The CDR3 is 15 residues long. Trimming left V 2 bases short and J 6 bases short, with 16 bases between. The CDR3 DNA sequence: TGTGCCAGCAGCTTACTCTTTGGACAGCAATCTGAAGCTTTCTTT. Protein product: CASSLLFGQQSEAFF.

The rearrangement uses TRBV6-1 and TRBJ1-3; TRBD1 might be the D (6 bases). Trimming removed 5 bases from V and 0 bases from J, with 11 bases in between. The CDR3 extends over 15 amino acids. Germline V gene lookup returns CDR1 MNHNS and CDR2 SASEGT. Here the CDR3 reads CASSQGPSSGNTIYF. The CDR3 DNA reads TGTGCCAGCAGTCAGGGGCCAAGCTCTGGAAACACCATATATTTT.

The V call is TRBV6-5, the J call TRBJ1-2, with D perhaps TRBD1 (5 bases). From germline, CDR1 is MNHEY and CDR2 SVGAGI. The CDR3 consists of 11 residues. The ends were cut back, 6 bases at V and 5 bases at J, with 7 bases in the middle. CDR3 residues: CASSPGYGYTF. For the CDR3, the DNA is TGTGCCAGCAGCCCAGGGTATGGCTACACCTTC.

This clone has just one count. V usage is TRBV5-1 and J usage is TRBJ2-2; D might be TRBD2 (6 bases). V lost 4 bases and J 6 bases, leaving 7 bases between the germline ends. CDR1 and CDR2 (germline): SGHRS, YFSETQ. There are 12 residues in the CDR3. Here the CDR3 DNA reads TGCGCCAGCAGCCCGGGGGCCGGGGAGCTGTTTTTT. This gives the protein CASSPGAGELFF.

This chain uses TRBV28 with TRBJ2-2; 8 bases are a match to TRBD2. CDR1 is MDHEN and CDR2 is SYDVKM in the germline V gene. The CDR3 spans 14 residues. The V segment lost 5 bases and the J segment 3 bases; nucleotides outside the gene matches: 2. The CDR3 loop reads CASSPGGHTGELFF. The CDR3 DNA sequence: TGTGCCAGCAGTCCGGGGGGGCACACCGGGGAGCTGTTTTTT.

V gene TRBV28 combines with J gene TRBJ1-4; maybe TRBD1 (5 bases). The CDR3 totals 15 residues. The germline gives CDR1 MDHEN, CDR2 SYDVKM. V lost 5 bases and J lost 4, with 14 bases in between. In nucleotides, the CDR3 is TGTGCCAGCAGTGCCGGGGGAGCGGTTAATGAAAAACTGTTTTTT. Its protein product is CASSAGGAVNEKLFF.

The rearrangement links TRBV28 to TRBJ1-2; D is ambiguous. The CDR3 sequence is 13 residues long. V was clipped by 4 bases and J by 0 bases, with 6 bases between them. Germline CDR1 reads MDHEN; CDR2 reads SYDVKM. CDR3 in DNA: TGTGCCAGCAGTTCGGGGACTAACTATGGCTACACCTTC. Its translation: CASSSGTNYGYTF.

This chain uses TRBV15 with TRBJ2-7; possible D gene TRBD2, 5 bases. Germline CDR1 and CDR2: LNHNV and YYDKDF (reference sequence). Trimming cost V 3 bases and J 4 bases, with 25 bases left between them. The CDR3 covers 18 residues. The CDR3 region is CATSREKDSSAIGYEQYF. DNA for the CDR3: TGTGCCACCAGCAGGGAAAAGGACTCGTCCGCAATCGGTTACGAGCAGTACTTC.